This TCR beta chain derives from a study of cytomegalovirus exposure and HLA in healthy donors (dated by TCRdb to about 2017). About the investigation overall: An earlier analysis of 587 of the donors reported approximately 280 Gb of sequence data and approximately 120 million unique TCR beta sequences obtained from roughly 170 million T cells. An early release that covered fewer than 750 HLA-typed donors contained 250 to 350 gigabases of sequencing data and approximately 85 million unique TCR sequences. Of the roughly 400 genotyped donors, about 84% fell in the genetic ancestry cluster associated with self-reported Caucasian donors. The aim of the study was to test whether cataloging public T cell receptors could identify signatures of past pathogen exposure. The study profiled the T cell repertoires of 550 to 700 subjects by immunosequencing and related them to cytomegalovirus serostatus. Besides the first cohort of roughly 700 subjects, a separate validation cohort made up of over a hundred different subjects was used. High-throughput TCR immunosequencing, statistical association of individual TCRs with disease status, and machine learning were combined to predict cytomegalovirus infection status. A later analysis re-examined previously published TCR beta repertoires from more than 600 donors and added high-resolution HLA genotyping to investigate patterns of TCR occurrence. Rather than using new phenotypic data, the later analysis identified candidate immune exposures from TCR beta sequences and from how often those sequences occurred across donors. An earlier analysis of 500 to 650 of the donors applied high-throughput TCR beta sequencing to assess whether each TCR beta V gene segment acted as functional or pseudogenic. Donor age, sex, ethnicity and CMV serostatus were compiled together with the repertoire data. In a later genetic analysis, genome-wide SNP genotypes for about 60% of the 666 donors were used, and that subset was treated as a discovery cohort. Every repertoire in the discovery cohort had been generated on one and the same sequencing platform. HLA typing covered class I and class II loci at four-digit resolution. The number of typed donors differed by locus: roughly 620-640 for A, B, C, DRB1 and DQB1; roughly 510 for DQA1; approximately 600 for DPA1; and roughly 490 for DPB1. Several DR-DQ haplotypes were treated as single units for association and clustering because of strong linkage in the cohort. Among roughly 400 genotyped donors of the cohort, an average of approximately 240,000 unique TCR beta nucleotide sequences was sequenced per donor, of which about 19% were non-productive.

What the study reported, not specific to this receptor: In a later analysis, several top co-occurrence clusters were reported to appear linked to parvovirus B19, influenza, CMV and Epstein-Barr virus. Because counts were too low, approximately 15 rarely observed V segments, including chromosome 9 orphons, were excluded from the earlier analysis of several hundred of the donors. At a false discovery rate of 0.05, a later analysis linked fewer than 20,000 TCR beta sequences to specific HLA alleles. In an earlier analysis of approximately 590 of the donors, most TCR beta V segments appeared in productive rearrangements about 90% or about 30% of the time, broadly matching IMGT annotations. A later analysis found that most CMV-associated TCR beta chains appeared HLA-restricted, with HLA associations seemingly driven largely by CMV exposure. Correlated functional status among segregating V segments might be attributable to linkage disequilibrium, but an unknown experimental factor could not be ruled out. A further reported finding was that TCR beta sequences accurately predicted the HLA-A and HLA-B alleles for most subjects in the first cohort. Some IMGT-functional V segments, including TRBV6-2 and TRBV6-3, could not be distinguished by the 87-base-pair reads and were therefore excluded. When HLA alleles, especially DR and DQ, strongly co-occurred, TCR associations were difficult to assign to individual alleles. The cohort was sequenced for TCR beta chains only, and without alpha or paired-chain data the features that could be detected were limited. In a later analysis, HLA-associated TCR beta chains showed more clonal expansion and lower generation probabilities than non-associated chains that were equally common. In a later analysis, TCR association rates were found to vary across HLA loci, with the most associated TCRs seen for DRB1 alleles and the fewest for HLA-C alleles. Most TCR sequences were observed very rarely across donors, whereas some public TCRs were present in many individuals. HLA typing was unavailable for some donors at each locus, so association tests used only the typed subset. According to the authors, the approach could potentially be generalized to other disease states and immunological phenotypes. A few of the identified cytomegalovirus-associated TCR beta chains were confirmed in vitro to be specific for cytomegalovirus antigens. In a later genetic analysis, a missense DCLRE1C variant was associated with V-gene and J-gene trimming of TCR beta chains, and the association was replicated in an independent cohort. In a later genetic analysis, fewer N-insertions in productive TCRs were reported among donors in an Asian-associated ancestry cluster than the approximately 670-donor mean. The sequencing pipeline was judged likely to have produced a cluster of highly shared sequence variants as a technical artifact. The classifier was reported to diagnose cytomegalovirus status with high specificity and sensitivity in both the original and validation cohorts. The presence/absence analyses assumed that sequencing depth was roughly uniform across donors, and that assumption may not be true. The study gave a list of about 170 TCR beta chains associated with cytomegalovirus. CMV serostatus was the only immune exposure information available for the cohort.

In total, roughly 710 healthy bone marrow donors made up the cohort. At the time of sampling, all cohort members were nominally healthy, though unrecorded immune exposures were likely present. The donor was CMV seropositive and was included in the group of about 290 seropositive cohort members. Each donor provided a peripheral blood sample, and peripheral blood mononuclear cells were used for TCR beta sequencing. Genomic DNA extraction from the blood cell samples was performed with the Qiagen DNeasy Blood Extraction Kit. Ends trimmed: V by 8 bases, J by 7 bases; bases unmatched to a gene: 10. Including cysteine and phenylalanine, the CDR3 has 12 amino acids. This entry keeps only the CDR3 DNA: 36 bases, framed from base 1. The germline V gene provides CDR1 SQVTM and CDR2 ANQGSEA. Libraries were constructed by the immunoSEQ multiplex PCR assay. For the multiplex PCR, a mixture combining 60 forward primers for TCR Vbeta segments and 13 reverse primers for TCR Jbeta segments was used. The CDR3 region of rearranged TCR beta genes was amplified from genomic DNA by a multiplex PCR assay. The amplified TCR beta libraries were sequenced on the Illumina HiSeq System as 87-base-pair reads. The paper's data handling went like this. Across the 500 to 850 repertoires, a later analysis counted about 81 million unique TCR beta chains, 9.5 million to 12 million of which were shared by at least two donors. To remove PCR and sequencing errors, raw reads were error-corrected and collapsed into unique sequences using a nearest-neighbor algorithm that merged closely related sequences. To assign V, D and J gene segments, CDR3 sequences were aligned to IMGT reference sequences. Each retained sequence needed at least a six-nucleotide match to both a V gene segment and a J gene segment. Rearrangements were called productive when the CDR3 lacked stop codons and stayed in frame with V and J; all others were non-productive. CDR3 was defined according to IMGT convention as the region running from the second conserved V-encoded cysteine to the conserved J-encoded phenylalanine. In an earlier analysis of approximately 590 of the donors, sequences lacking an unambiguous match to a single V gene segment were excluded. In an earlier analysis of approximately 550 of the donors, V segments were called functional above 56.7% productive rearrangements and were called segregating when the between-donor standard deviation exceeded 5%. A statistical classification framework was built for diagnosing cytomegalovirus status from the catalog of TCR beta chain sequences. A later analysis assigned V and J genes by comparing TCR nucleotide sequences with IMGT/GENE-DB human TR gene sequences. Using the TCRdist pipeline, a later analysis assigned CDR3 sequences along with most-parsimonious VDJ recombination scenarios. A later analysis defined each TCR beta chain by its CDR3 amino acid sequence plus V-gene family, and excluded reads lacking a unique V-gene family. To address suspected cross-contamination and a sequencing artifact, a later analysis removed around 590 highly shared, low-generation-probability nucleotide sequences. A later analysis calculated a clonal expansion index for each public chain from normalized within-repertoire ranks of inferred template counts. A later analysis computed generation probabilities with a VDJ recombination model fitted to out-of-frame rearrangements, and checked the results against IGoR. In a later analysis, hypergeometric tests were used to score TCR-TCR, TCR-HLA and TCR-CMV co-occurrence, with a repertoire-size bias correction applied to TCR pairs. A later analysis estimated false discovery rates by permuting HLA or CMV assignments 20 times. In a later analysis, co-occurring TCRs were grouped with DBSCAN, and TCRdist sequence similarity was added when clustering was performed within HLA-allele-positive subsets. Repertoires with fewer than 30,000 or more than 120,000 public chains were left out of co-occurrence clustering, as were four to six repertoires with anomalous nucleotide sharing. As stored in TCRdb, this immuneACCESS dataset retains in-frame rearrangements with V and J assigned. A fraction of the clones does not appear; measured against another copy, unresolved V genes explain less than half of the discrepancy, and the remainder lacks a known reason. Clone size and V and J calls were adopted from that table, with D and trimming inferred from the DNA. This sample has around 150,000 clones in its table, and approximately 79% of those were observed once. The ten most abundant clones make up 7.1% of the sample.

Note on this clone: Its specific antigen is unknown. Base qualities are not at hand, and no much larger clone is one base apart.

The sample taken for sequencing was PBMCs. In this chain, TRBV29-1 is recombined with TRBJ1-2, with 7 bases matching TRBD1. The clonotype comes from a man aged 35-49 years in good health and CMV-seropositive. At the DNA level, the sequence is TGCAGCACTCAAGGGGGCCGAGGTGGCTACACCTTC. Translated, this gives CSTQGGRGGYTF.